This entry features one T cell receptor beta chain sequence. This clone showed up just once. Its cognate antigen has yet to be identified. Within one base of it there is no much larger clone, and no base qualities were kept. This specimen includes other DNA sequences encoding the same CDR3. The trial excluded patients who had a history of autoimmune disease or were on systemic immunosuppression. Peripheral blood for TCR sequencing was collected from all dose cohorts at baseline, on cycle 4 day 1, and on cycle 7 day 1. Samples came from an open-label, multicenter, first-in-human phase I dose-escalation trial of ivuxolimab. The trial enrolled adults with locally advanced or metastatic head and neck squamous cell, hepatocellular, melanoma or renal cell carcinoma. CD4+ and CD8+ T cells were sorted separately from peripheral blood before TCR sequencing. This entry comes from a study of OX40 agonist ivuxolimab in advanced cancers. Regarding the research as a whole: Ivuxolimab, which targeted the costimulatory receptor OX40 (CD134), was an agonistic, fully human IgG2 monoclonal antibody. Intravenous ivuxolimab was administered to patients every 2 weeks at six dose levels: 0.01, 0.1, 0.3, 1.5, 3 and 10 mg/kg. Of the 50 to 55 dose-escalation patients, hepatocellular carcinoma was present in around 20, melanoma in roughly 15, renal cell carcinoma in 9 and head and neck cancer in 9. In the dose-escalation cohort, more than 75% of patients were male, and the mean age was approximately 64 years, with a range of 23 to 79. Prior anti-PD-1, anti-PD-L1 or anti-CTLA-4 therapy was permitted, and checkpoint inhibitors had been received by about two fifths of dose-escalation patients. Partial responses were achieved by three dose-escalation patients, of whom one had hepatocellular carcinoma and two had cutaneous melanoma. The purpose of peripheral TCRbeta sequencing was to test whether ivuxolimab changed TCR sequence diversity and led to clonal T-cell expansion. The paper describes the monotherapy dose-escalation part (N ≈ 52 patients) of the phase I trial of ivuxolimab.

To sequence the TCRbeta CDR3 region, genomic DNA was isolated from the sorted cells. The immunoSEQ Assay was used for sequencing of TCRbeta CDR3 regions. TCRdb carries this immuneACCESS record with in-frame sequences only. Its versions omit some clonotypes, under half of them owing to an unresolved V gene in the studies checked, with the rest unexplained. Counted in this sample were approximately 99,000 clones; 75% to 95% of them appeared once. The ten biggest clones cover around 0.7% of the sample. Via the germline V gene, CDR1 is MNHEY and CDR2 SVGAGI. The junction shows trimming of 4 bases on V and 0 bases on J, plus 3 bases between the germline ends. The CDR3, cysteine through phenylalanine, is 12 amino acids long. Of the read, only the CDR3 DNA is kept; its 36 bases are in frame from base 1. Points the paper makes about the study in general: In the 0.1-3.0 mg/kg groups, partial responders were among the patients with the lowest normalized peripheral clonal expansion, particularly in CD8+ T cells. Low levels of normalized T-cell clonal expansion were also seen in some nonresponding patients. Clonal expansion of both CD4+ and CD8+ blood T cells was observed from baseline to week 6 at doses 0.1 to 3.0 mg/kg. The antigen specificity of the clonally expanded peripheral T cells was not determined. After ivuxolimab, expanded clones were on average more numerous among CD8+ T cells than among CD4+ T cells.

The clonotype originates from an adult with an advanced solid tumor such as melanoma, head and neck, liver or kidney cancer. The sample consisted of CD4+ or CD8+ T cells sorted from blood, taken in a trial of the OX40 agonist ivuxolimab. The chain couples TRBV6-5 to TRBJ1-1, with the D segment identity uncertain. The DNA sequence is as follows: TGTGCCAGCAGTTCAGTGAACACTGAAGCTTTCTTT. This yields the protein CASSSVNTEAFF.